This section outlines one TCR beta chain sequence together with its context. Primers included in the PCR were 60 Vbeta and 13 Jbeta primers. Some clones are missing from TCRdb's copy, which holds only in-frame ones; the method was immunoSEQ multiplex PCR. The sample records around 100,000 clones, under 70% being singletons. The sample comes from a study of cytomegalovirus exposure and HLA in healthy donors. V lost 2 bases to trimming and J lost 2 bases, with 4 bases between them. This CDR3 is 12 amino acids long. Germline-derived CDR1 and CDR2 are SEHNR and FQNEAQ (reference sequence). The source material was PBMCs. The rearrangement joins TRBV7-9 to TRBJ2-7; no firm D call. The TCR comes from a man under 40 in good health and CMV-seropositive. The DNA for the CDR3 is TGTGCCAGCAGCTTAAATACCTACGAGCAGTACTTC. It codes for CASSLNTYEQYF.